This T cell receptor beta chain was recovered during a study of a mutant IDH1 vaccine in newly diagnosed glioma. Study-wide context: Patients, over weeks 1, 3, 5, 7, 11, 15, 19 and 23, received a total of eight vaccinations. Earlier treatment was radiotherapy, temozolomide, or both, with most getting both. General study points: Pseudoprogression appeared independent of alterations in top peripheral clonotypes.

Remarks on this clone: Antigen specificity is unknown.

The time point: week 5, during vaccination. Vaccination comprised doses that each held 300 ug of mutant IDH1 20-mer peptide, plus topical imiquimod. Between the trimmed V and J ends, which lost 3 bases and 7 bases, there was a span of 13 bases. Germline V gene sequence: CDR1 SGHDN, CDR2 FVKESK. CDR3 length equals 15 residues. Using immunoSEQ multiplex PCR, the repertoire was profiled, and TCRdb retains in-frame clones only, with some absent. This table has tens of thousands of clones, just under 80% appearing once. The chain combines TRBV14 with TRBJ1-6, with no clear D. The sample consisted of PBMCs, taken from a glioma patient whose treatment included an IDH1 peptide vaccine. The receptor was isolated from a man aged 45-60 years with glioma. The CDR3 here is CASSHRRGGNSPLHF. The CDR3 DNA sequence: TGTGCCAGCAGCCACCGGCGGGGAGGCAATTCACCCCTCCACTTT.